This TCR beta chain originates from a study of blood T cell repertoires in COVID-19. Across the whole study: Researchers got acute and convalescent COVID-19 samples from the United States, Italy and Spain. In each case, the material was cDNA or gDNA derived from T cells, B-cell-depleted T cells, or PBMCs.

Sequenced by immunoSEQ multiplex PCR; TCRdb stores in-frame clones only, minus some. The profile covers 240,000 or so clones, with 82% appearing a single time and about an eighth taken by the ten largest. The V and J ends lost 3 bases and 4 bases respectively, with 18 bases between them. CDR1 and CDR2 (germline): LGHNT, FRNRAP. CDR3 size: 16 residues. Sequencing was done on a sample of peripheral blood. The sequence came from a woman aged 55-69 years with active or convalescent COVID-19. This rearrangement joins TRBV12-5 to TRBJ1-1, with unresolved D. CDR3 residues: CASGFGLPRMGTEAFF. The CDR3 region has the DNA TGTGCTAGTGGTTTTGGGCTTCCCCGGATGGGCACTGAAGCTTTCTTT.